The rows below give T cell receptor beta chains drawn from one sample of a study of T cells in Graves' hyperthyroidism and ophthalmopathy. Using its own MiXCR run on the multiplex PCR reads, TCRdb lists one record per CDR3 protein. The table records about 560,000 distinct CDR3 sequences, about a sixth of them present only once. Sequencing was done on a sample of blood. These receptors were collected from a woman under 30 with Graves' hyperthyroidism. Each CDR3 is given with its conserved first and last residue. The D gene is left open where the match is weak. Rows may omit the clone size; those that give it use once, few, many or a size class.

j_call	clone_size	d_call	v_call	cdr3_nt	cdr3_aa
TRBJ2-3	many	TRBD2	TRBV20-1	TGCAGTGCTAACTTTGGCCTGGGGGGGGGCACAGATACGCAGTATTTT	CSANFGLGGGTDTQYF
TRBJ2-1	many	.	TRBV28	TGTGCCAGCAGTTATGCCGGGACGTCGTCCTACAATGAGCAGTTCTTC	CASSYAGTSSYNEQFF
TRBJ2-7	many	.	TRBV20-1	TGCAGTGCTAAGCTCTCGGCGGGCCCAACCTACGAGCAGTACTTC	CSAKLSAGPTYEQYF
TRBJ2-7	many	.	TRBV2	TGTGCCAGCAGCGTAACAGGGCACGAGCAGTACTTC	CASSVTGHEQYF
TRBJ2-6	.	.	TRBV7-6	TGTGCCAGCAGCTTAGTAGGGCGCTCTGGGGCCAACGTCCTGATTTTC	CASSLVGRSGANVLIF
TRBJ1-2	few	TRBD1	TRBV6-1	TGTGCCAGCAAGCCGGGACAGGGTCCCTATGGCTACACCTTC	CASKPGQGPYGYTF
TRBJ1-4	.	.	TRBV19	TGTGCCAGTAGTATCGGAGGGGTCGAAAAACTGTTTTTT	CASSIGGVEKLFF
TRBJ2-7	.	TRBD2	TRBV11-3	TGTGCCAGCAGCCCGGGACTAGCGGGGCCCCTCTACGAGCAGTACTTC	CASSPGLAGPLYEQYF
TRBJ2-3	many	.	TRBV12-3/TRBV12-4	TGTGCCAGCAGTTACGACAGCACAGATACGCAGTATTTT	CASSYDSTDTQYF
TRBJ2-1	many	.	TRBV6-1	TGTGCCAGCAGTGTACCAGGGCACTTTGATGAGCAGTTCTTC	CASSVPGHFDEQFF
TRBJ1-2	many	.	TRBV12-3/TRBV12-4	TGTGCCAGCAGCCCCACGGGACGGTGGGTAGGCTACACCTTC	CASSPTGRWVGYTF
TRBJ2-5	.	.	TRBV20-1	TGCAGTGCTATGGGGGGCAACCAAGAGACCCAGTACTTC	CSAMGGNQETQYF
TRBJ2-7	.	.	TRBV20-1	TGCAGTGCTAGAAAAGGGGTAGCCAACGAGCAGTACTTC	CSARKGVANEQYF
TRBJ2-3	many	.	TRBV2	TGTGCCAGCAGTGAAGCAGGACATGCTAGCACAGATACGCAGTATTTT	CASSEAGHASTDTQYF
TRBJ1-3	few	.	TRBV5-1	TGCGCCAGCAGCTTGTTGCCCTCCGCCTCTGGAAACACCATATATTTT	CASSLLPSASGNTIYF
TRBJ2-1	many	.	TRBV28	TGTGCCAGCAGTTTCGCAGGGGCCTCCTACAATGAGCAGTTCTTC	CASSFAGASYNEQFF
TRBJ1-4	many	.	TRBV7-2	TGTGCCAGCAGCTTACAAACCGGGCCCCAAAGATCGGCTAATGAAAAACTGTTTTTT	CASSLQTGPQRSANEKLFF
TRBJ2-2	many	.	TRBV25-1	TGTGCCAGCAGTGCCCTAGGGCAGATGAACACCGGGGAGCTGTTTTTT	CASSALGQMNTGELFF
TRBJ2-7	many	TRBD1	TRBV6-2/TRBV6-3	TGTGCCAGCAGTTACTCCGGACAGGGCCACGAGCAGTACTTC	CASSYSGQGHEQYF
TRBJ2-7	.	TRBD2	TRBV28	TGTGCCAGCAGTTCTCTAGCGGGAGGAGGATTAGAGCAGTACTTC	CASSSLAGGGLEQYF
TRBJ1-2	.	.	TRBV14	TGTGCCAGCAGCCAAGGGATAATAAATGGCTACACCTTC	CASSQGIINGYTF
TRBJ1-1	many	.	TRBV2	TGTGCCAGCGGCGCCAAACTGAACACTGAAGCTTTCTTT	CASGAKLNTEAFF
TRBJ2-7	.	.	TRBV18	TGTGCCAGCTCACCACGTTGGGGGGACTCCGAGCAGTACTTC	CASSPRWGDSEQYF
TRBJ1-4	.	.	TRBV18	TGTGCCAGCTCACGATCCCCCCCGGGGGAAAAACTGTTTTTT	CASSRSPPGEKLFF
TRBJ2-1	many	.	TRBV12-5	TGTGCTAGTGGTTTGTCGTTAAAGGAGGAAATGAAGAACAATGAGCAGTTCTTC	CASGLSLKEEMKNNEQFF
TRBJ2-5	.	TRBD2	TRBV7-9	TGTGCCAGCAGCTCCCGACTAGCGGACGCTTCGGAGACCCAGTACTTC	CASSSRLADASETQYF
TRBJ2-7	few	.	TRBV7-3	TGTGCCAGCAGCTATGGGCCCTTAGGGTCCTACGAGCAGTACTTC	CASSYGPLGSYEQYF
TRBJ2-7	many	.	TRBV28	TGTGCCAGCAGCTCCCAAAGGGGGGGCTACGAGCAGTACTTC	CASSSQRGGYEQYF
TRBJ2-3	many	.	TRBV28	TGTGCCAGCGGTAGAAACACAGATACGCAGTATTTT	CASGRNTDTQYF
TRBJ1-2	.	.	TRBV25-1	TGTGCCAGCAGTGAATCATGGGGATCGAACTATGGCTACACCTTC	CASSESWGSNYGYTF
TRBJ1-6	many	.	TRBV12-3/TRBV12-4	TGTGCCAGCAGTTTATCAGGGACCAATTCACCCCTCCACTTT	CASSLSGTNSPLHF
TRBJ2-6	.	TRBD2	TRBV20-1	TGCAGTGCTATTAGCGGGGCGCCCGGGGCCAACGTCCTGACTTTC	CSAISGAPGANVLTF
TRBJ1-4	few	.	TRBV12-3/TRBV12-4	TGTGCCAGCAGTTTGTCCAGGGCGTTGAATGAAAAACTGTTTTTT	CASSLSRALNEKLFF
TRBJ1-2	few	TRBD1	TRBV20-1	TGCAGTGTTCGGGACAGAGATTCTTATGGCTACACCTTC	CSVRDRDSYGYTF
TRBJ1-5	.	.	TRBV6-2/TRBV6-3	TGTGCCAGCAGTTACGGCAGGGCCAATCAGCCCCAGCATTTT	CASSYGRANQPQHF
TRBJ2-7	.	.	TRBV7-9	TGTGCCAGCAGCTTACCGGAGAGCCTAGCTTCTTCCTCCTACGAGCAGTACTTC	CASSLPESLASSSYEQYF
TRBJ2-2	many	.	TRBV12-3/TRBV12-4	TGTGCCAGCAGTTTAGTTGTCATGGCCGGGGAGCTGTTTTTT	CASSLVVMAGELFF
TRBJ1-1	.	.	TRBV5-5	TGTGCCAGCAGGCGACAGGCGATGAACACTGAAGCTTTCTTT	CASRRQAMNTEAFF
TRBJ2-2	few	TRBD2	TRBV12-3/TRBV12-4	TGTGCCAGCAGTTTTTCGCCTAGCGGGAACACCGGGGAGCTGTTTTTT	CASSFSPSGNTGELFF
TRBJ2-3	.	.	TRBV14	TGTGCCAGCAGCCAAGGCCCAATCGGCACAGATACGCAGTATTTT	CASSQGPIGTDTQYF
TRBJ2-7	many	TRBD1	TRBV15	TGTGCCACCAGCAAGAGACAGGGTGACTACGAGCAGTACTTC	CATSKRQGDYEQYF
TRBJ2-4	few	.	TRBV4-1	TGCGCCAGCAGCCAAGCATCGGGAGCCAAAAACATTCAGTACTTC	CASSQASGAKNIQYF
TRBJ2-3	few	.	TRBV19	TGTGCCAGTAGTGGAGGGGGGGCGTTTAGCGATACGCAGTATTTT	CASSGGGAFSDTQYF
TRBJ2-7	.	TRBD1	TRBV7-9	TGTGCCAGCAGCTTAGGGGGGACAGGGGGGAAATCCTACGAGCAGTACTTC	CASSLGGTGGKSYEQYF
TRBJ1-5	many	.	TRBV18	TGTGCCAGCTCACCACCGACAGGTCAGCCCCAGCATTTT	CASSPPTGQPQHF
TRBJ1-1	.	.	TRBV10-2	TGCGCCAGCAGAGGGGCGGACACTGAAGCTTTCTTT	CASRGADTEAFF
TRBJ2-5	.	.	TRBV15	TGTGCCACCAGCAAGGGTTTGGAGACCCAGTACTTC	CATSKGLETQYF
TRBJ2-5	.	.	TRBV2	TGTGCCAGCTTGATCGCAGCTTGGTACCAAGAGACCCAGTACTTC	CASLIAAWYQETQYF
TRBJ1-5	few	.	TRBV10-3	TGTGCCATCAGTGAGCTCCACAGTAGCAATCAGCCCCAGCATTTT	CAISELHSSNQPQHF
TRBJ1-5	.	.	TRBV5-1	TGCGCCAGCAGCTTGGGGGACACTGCTACGAATCAGCCCCAGCATTTT	CASSLGDTATNQPQHF
TRBJ2-3	many	.	TRBV2	TGTGCCAGCAGTGGGGGGGGCCTCTCAGATACGCAGTATTTT	CASSGGGLSDTQYF
TRBJ2-7	many	.	TRBV7-9	TGTGCCAGCGGCCGCCCGAAGGGACGGCTCAGCTCCTACGAGCAGTACTTC	CASGRPKGRLSSYEQYF
TRBJ1-4	many	.	TRBV28	TGTGCCAGCAGTTTTGGAGACAGTAATGAAAAACTGTTTTTT	CASSFGDSNEKLFF
TRBJ2-7	.	.	TRBV6-2/TRBV6-3	TGTGCCATGCGGGAATCCTCCTACGAGCAGTACTTC	CAMRESSYEQYF
TRBJ2-3	.	.	TRBV4-1	TGCGCCAGCAGCCAATCCCCCCGGGAGATCGATACGCAGTATTTT	CASSQSPREIDTQYF